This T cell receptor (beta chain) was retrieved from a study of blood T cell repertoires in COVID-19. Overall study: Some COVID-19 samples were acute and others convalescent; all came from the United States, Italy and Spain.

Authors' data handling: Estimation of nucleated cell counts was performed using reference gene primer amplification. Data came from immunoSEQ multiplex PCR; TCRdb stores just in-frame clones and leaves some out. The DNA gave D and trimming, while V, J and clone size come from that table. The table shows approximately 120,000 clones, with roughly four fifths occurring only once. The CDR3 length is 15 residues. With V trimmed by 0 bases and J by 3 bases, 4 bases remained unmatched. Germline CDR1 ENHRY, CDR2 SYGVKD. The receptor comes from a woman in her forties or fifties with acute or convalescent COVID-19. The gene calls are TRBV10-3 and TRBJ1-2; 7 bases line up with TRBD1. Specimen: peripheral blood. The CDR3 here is CAISESPDRDYGYTF. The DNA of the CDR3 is TGTGCCATCAGTGAGTCGCCAGACAGGGACTATGGCTACACCTTC.